These T cell receptor beta chains were read from a single sample in a study of T cells after yellow fever vaccination. TCRdb independently ran MiXCR on the 5' RACE reads; one entry per CDR3 protein. The profile shows some 300,000 distinct CDR3 sequences, less than 4.5% of them singletons. Here the sequenced sample was PBMCs, taken on the day of the yellow fever booster vaccination. All receptors derive from a man aged 18 to 29 who received the YFV17D yellow fever vaccine. The CDR3 runs from the conserved cysteine through the conserved F or W. The order of the fields is V gene, J gene, CDR3 protein.

V: TRBV7-3
J: TRBJ2-1
CDR3: CASTSIAGGNNEQFF

V: TRBV13
J: TRBJ2-7
CDR3: CASLGQPPYEQYF

V: TRBV7-8
J: TRBJ2-3
CDR3: CASSLGRQLLDTQYF

V: TRBV5-1
J: TRBJ2-3
CDR3: CASIKLRLAFQDTQYF

V: TRBV5-1
J: TRBJ1-3
CDR3: CASSLITGYTIYF

V: TRBV28
J: TRBJ2-1
CDR3: CASSPPPPSFRNEQFF

V: TRBV6-5
J: TRBJ2-7
CDR3: CASSYTEKYEQYF

V: TRBV7-6
J: TRBJ2-5
CDR3: CASTYRTGEDQETQYF

V: TRBV12-3/TRBV12-4
J: TRBJ2-5
CDR3: CASSPPSPRDREEETQYF

V: TRBV6-2/TRBV6-3
J: TRBJ2-3
CDR3: CASSYPIAGGRTDTQYF

V: TRBV7-2
J: TRBJ2-2
CDR3: CASSFRETGELFF

V: TRBV7-2
J: TRBJ2-3
CDR3: CASCSQVSHTDTQYF

V: TRBV28
J: TRBJ1-4
CDR3: CASSVIRDEKLFF

V: TRBV29-1
J: TRBJ1-3
CDR3: CSGSRGPLGNTIYF

V: TRBV20-1
J: TRBJ2-1
CDR3: CSARGTGTSGGAYEQFF

V: TRBV7-9
J: TRBJ2-2
CDR3: CASKGQGNTGELFF

V: TRBV20-1
J: TRBJ2-7
CDR3: CSARDGARNTFYEQYF

V: TRBV20-1
J: TRBJ2-3
CDR3: CSARDRGQGASPDTQYF

V: TRBV15
J: TRBJ2-7
CDR3: CATSRGIAGNEQYF

V: TRBV7-2
J: TRBJ1-2
CDR3: CASSLRRDRGYGYTF

V: TRBV5-1
J: TRBJ2-2
CDR3: CASMGQGVRTGELFF

V: TRBV5-1
J: TRBJ2-1
CDR3: CASSWRLIAGGYNEQFF

V: TRBV10-3
J: TRBJ1-1
CDR3: CAISEVGQGNLNTEAFF

V: TRBV12-3/TRBV12-4
J: TRBJ2-7
CDR3: CASSKDRGNYEQYF

V: TRBV30
J: TRBJ2-7
CDR3: CAWSVRQKQYF

V: TRBV13
J: TRBJ1-5
CDR3: CASSLGGREGQPQHF

V: TRBV7-3
J: TRBJ2-5
CDR3: CASSRLARETQYF